In its sample, the clone carrying this T cell receptor beta chain was seen once. The sample originates from a study of blood T cells in healthy people across ages. A second about 7 to 12 cycle PCR used barcoded and J-beta primers. TCRdb recomputed calls from the 5' RACE reads with MiXCR, one row per CDR3 protein. The sample has 660,000 or so distinct CDR3 sequences, under 65% seen once. The CDR3 is 15 residues long. Trimming took 4 bases from V and 5 from J, leaving 18 bases between them. CDR1 SGHRS and CDR2 YFSETQ come from the germline V gene. This receptor was obtained from a man between 60 and 75 years old in good health. The sequenced material came from blood. This chain uses TRBV5-1 with TRBJ2-5; D may be TRBD2 (6 bases). The CDR3 DNA reads TGCGCCAGCAGCCCTGGAACTAGCTGGCAGGAGACCCAGTACTTC. Protein: CASSPGTSWQETQYF.